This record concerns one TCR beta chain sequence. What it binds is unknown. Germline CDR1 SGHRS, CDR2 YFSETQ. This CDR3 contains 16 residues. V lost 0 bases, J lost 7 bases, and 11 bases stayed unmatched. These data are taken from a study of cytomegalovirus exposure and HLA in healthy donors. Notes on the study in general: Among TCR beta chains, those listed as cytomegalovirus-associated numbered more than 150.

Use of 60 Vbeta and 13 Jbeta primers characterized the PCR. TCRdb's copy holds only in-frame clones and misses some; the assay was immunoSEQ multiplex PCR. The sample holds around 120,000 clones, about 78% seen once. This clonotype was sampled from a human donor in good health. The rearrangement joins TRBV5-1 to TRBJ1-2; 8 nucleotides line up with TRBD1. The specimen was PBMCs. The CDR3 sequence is CASSLGQGIEEGGYTF. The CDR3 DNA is TGCGCCAGCAGCTTGGGACAGGGGATTGAGGAGGGTGGCTACACCTTC.